This T cell receptor beta chain came from a study of T cell responses to AZD1222 COVID-19 vaccine. Sequenced by immunoSEQ multiplex PCR; TCRdb stores in-frame clones only, minus some. The table shows some 150,000 clones, with 90% occurring only once. The CDR3 covers 12 residues. CDR1 MGHDK and CDR2 SYGVNS come from the germline V gene. V gave up 6 bases and J gave up 5 bases, with 10 bases separating them. This receptor was taken from an adult who received the AZD1222 COVID-19 vaccine. The chain couples TRBV25-1 to TRBJ1-2, with D uncertain. Sequenced here: peripheral blood, sampled 28 days after the second AZD1222 dose. The CDR3 bases are TGTGCCAGCAGGGGCGAGGGATATGGCTACACCTTC. Translation gives CASRGEGYGYTF.